This TCR beta chain was captured by sequencing in a study of cytomegalovirus exposure and HLA in healthy donors. Points from the study as a whole: There were a few CMV-associated chains whose specificity for CMV antigens was confirmed in vitro. CMV serostatus was the sole immune exposure information available. As a later analysis showed, several of the most significant clusters appeared to be linked to common viral pathogens.

In regard to this clone: Its antigen remains unknown.

Amplification used 60 Vbeta primers and 13 Jbeta primers. Generated by immunoSEQ multiplex PCR, the TCRdb table keeps only in-frame clones and is missing some. The sample lists 250,000 to 350,000 clones, roughly 90% occurring once. This CDR3 comprises 16 residues. The germline V gene has CDR1 MDHEN and CDR2 SYDVKM. V was pared by 6 bases and J by 6 bases, with 24 bases between. Sequenced: PBMCs. The TCR originated in a man in his forties in good health and CMV-seropositive. The chain recombines TRBV28 with TRBJ2-7; TRBD2 is a possible D gene (6 bases). CDR3 in DNA: TGTGCCAGCAGACCTAGACTAGTCCCGACTCCAGGCGAGCAGTACTTC. This gives the protein CASRPRLVPTPGEQYF.